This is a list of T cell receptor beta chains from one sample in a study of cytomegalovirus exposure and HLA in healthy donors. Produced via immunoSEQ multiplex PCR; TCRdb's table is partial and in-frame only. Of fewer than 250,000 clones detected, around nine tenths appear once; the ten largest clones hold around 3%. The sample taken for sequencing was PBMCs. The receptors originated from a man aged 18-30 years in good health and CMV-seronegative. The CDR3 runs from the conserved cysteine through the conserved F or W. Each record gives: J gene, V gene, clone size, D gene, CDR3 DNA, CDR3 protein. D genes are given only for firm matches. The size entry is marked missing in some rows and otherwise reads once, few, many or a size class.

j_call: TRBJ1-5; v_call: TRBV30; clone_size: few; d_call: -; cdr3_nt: TGTGCCTGGAGTGTATCGGGACAAGTAAATCAGCCCCAGCATTTT; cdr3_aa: CAWSVSGQVNQPQHF
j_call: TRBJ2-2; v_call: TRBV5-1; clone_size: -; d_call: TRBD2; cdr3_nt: TGCGCCAGCAGTCTCCGGACTAGCGGGAGTAGTACCGGGGAGCTGTTTTTT; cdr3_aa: CASSLRTSGSSTGELFF
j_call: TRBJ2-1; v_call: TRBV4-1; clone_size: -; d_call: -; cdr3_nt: TGCGCCAGCAGCCATTTACCAACAGGGAGCTCCTACAATGAGCAGTTCTTC; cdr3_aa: CASSHLPTGSSYNEQFF
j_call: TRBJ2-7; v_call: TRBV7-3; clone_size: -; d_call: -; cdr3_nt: TGTGCCAGCAGCTCCAGTCGATACGAGCAGTACTTC; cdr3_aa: CASSSSRYEQYF
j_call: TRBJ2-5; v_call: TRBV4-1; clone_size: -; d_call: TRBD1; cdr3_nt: TGCGCCAGCAGCCCGATGACAGGGGGCTGGGAGACCCAGTACTTC; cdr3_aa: CASSPMTGGWETQYF
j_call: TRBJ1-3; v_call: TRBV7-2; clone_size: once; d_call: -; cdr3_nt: TGTGCCAGCACCCCGCACAGCTCTGGAAACACCATATATTTT; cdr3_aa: CASTPHSSGNTIYF
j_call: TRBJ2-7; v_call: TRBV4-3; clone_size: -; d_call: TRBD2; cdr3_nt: TGCGCCAGCAGCCAAGGCACTAGCGGGGGTCTCAGCTCCTACGAGCAGTACTTC; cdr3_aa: CASSQGTSGGLSSYEQYF
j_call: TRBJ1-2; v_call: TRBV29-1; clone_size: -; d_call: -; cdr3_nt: TGCAGCGTTCCTCAGGGGAGAGGGGCTTATGGCTACACCTTC; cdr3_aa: CSVPQGRGAYGYTF
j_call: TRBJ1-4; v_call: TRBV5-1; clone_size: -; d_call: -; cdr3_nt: TGCGCCAGCAGCTTCACATCAACTAATGAAAAACTGTTTTTT; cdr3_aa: CASSFTSTNEKLFF
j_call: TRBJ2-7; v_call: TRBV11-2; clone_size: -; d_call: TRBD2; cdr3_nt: TGTGCCAGCAGCTCACCCGGGACTAGGATAAAAGGCGAGCAGTACTTC; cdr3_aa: CASSSPGTRIKGEQYF
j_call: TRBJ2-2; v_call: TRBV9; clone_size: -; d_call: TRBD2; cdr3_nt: TGTGCCAGCAGCGTAGCTCCGACTAGCGGGAGAACCGGGGAGCTGTTTTTT; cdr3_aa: CASSVAPTSGRTGELFF
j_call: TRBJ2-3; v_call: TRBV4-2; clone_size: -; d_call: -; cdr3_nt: TGTGCCAGCAGCCAGGCCGCCGGGACACACGCCACAGATACGCAGTATTTT; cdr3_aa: CASSQAAGTHATDTQYF
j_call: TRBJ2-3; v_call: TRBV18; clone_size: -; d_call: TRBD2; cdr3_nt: TGTGCCAGCTCGCCGACTAGCGGATCCACAGATACGCAGTATTTT; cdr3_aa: CASSPTSGSTDTQYF
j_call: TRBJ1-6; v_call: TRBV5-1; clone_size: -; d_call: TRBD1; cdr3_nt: TGCGCCAGCAGCTTGGACAGGGGTAATTCACCCCTCCACTTT; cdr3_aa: CASSLDRGNSPLHF
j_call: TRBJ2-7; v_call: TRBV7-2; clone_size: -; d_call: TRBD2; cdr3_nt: TGTGCCAGCAGCTTAGCGGGAAGCGGGGGGAGCGAGCAGTACTTC; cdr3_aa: CASSLAGSGGSEQYF
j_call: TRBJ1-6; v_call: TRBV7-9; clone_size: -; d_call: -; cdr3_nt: TGTGCCAGCAGCTTTACTGGTTTCAATTCACCCCTCCACTTT; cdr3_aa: CASSFTGFNSPLHF
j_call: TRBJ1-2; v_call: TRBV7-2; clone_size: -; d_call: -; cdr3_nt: TGTGCCAGCAGCTCCCCCGGGAGTTTGGTCGATGGCTACACCTTC; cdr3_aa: CASSSPGSLVDGYTF
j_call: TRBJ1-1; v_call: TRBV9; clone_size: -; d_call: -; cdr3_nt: TGTGCCAGCAGCGCCGAGTACACTGAAGCTTTCTTT; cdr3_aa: CASSAEYTEAFF
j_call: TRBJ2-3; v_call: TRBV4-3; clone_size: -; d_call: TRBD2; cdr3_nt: TGCGCCAGCCGAAAGCGGGAGGGCACAGATACGCAGTATTTT; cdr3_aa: CASRKREGTDTQYF
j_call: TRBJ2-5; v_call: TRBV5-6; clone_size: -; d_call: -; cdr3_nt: TGTGCCAGCAGCTTGGGTGGCAGACAAGAGACCCAGTACTTC; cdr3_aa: CASSLGGRQETQYF
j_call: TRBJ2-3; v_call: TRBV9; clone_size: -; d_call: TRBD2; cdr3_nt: TGTGCCAGCAGCGCCTCCGGGACTAGCTCCAGTACGCAGTATTTT; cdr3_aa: CASSASGTSSSTQYF
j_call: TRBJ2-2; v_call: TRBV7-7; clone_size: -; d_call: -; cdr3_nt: TGTGCCAGCAGCCCACTGAACACCGGGGAGCTGTTTTTT; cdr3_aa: CASSPLNTGELFF
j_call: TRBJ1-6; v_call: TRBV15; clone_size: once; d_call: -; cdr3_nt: TGTGCCACCAGCAGAGATTTCGCGGGACTTAATTCACCCCTCCACTTT; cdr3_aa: CATSRDFAGLNSPLHF
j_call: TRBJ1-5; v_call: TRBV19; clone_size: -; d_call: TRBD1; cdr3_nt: TGTGCCAGTAAGGGGGACAGGGGGCGGAATCAGCCCCAGCATTTT; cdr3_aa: CASKGDRGRNQPQHF
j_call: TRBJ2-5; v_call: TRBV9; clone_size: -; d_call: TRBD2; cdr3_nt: TGTGCCAGCAGCGTAGGGGGGACTAGCCAGGGAGAGACCCAGTACTTC; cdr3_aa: CASSVGGTSQGETQYF
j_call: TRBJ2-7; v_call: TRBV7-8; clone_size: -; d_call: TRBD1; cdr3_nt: TGTGCCAGCAGCACTCGGACAGGGGGATACGAGCAGTACTTC; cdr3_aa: CASSTRTGGYEQYF
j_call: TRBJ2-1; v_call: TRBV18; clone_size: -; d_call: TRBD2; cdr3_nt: TGTGCCAGCTCACCTACTAGCGGGGGGGGCGATGAGCAGTTCTTC; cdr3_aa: CASSPTSGGGDEQFF
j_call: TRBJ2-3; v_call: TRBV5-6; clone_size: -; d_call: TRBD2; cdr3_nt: TGTGCCAGCAGGCTCGGGACTAGCGAGGCGCAGTATTTT; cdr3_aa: CASRLGTSEAQYF
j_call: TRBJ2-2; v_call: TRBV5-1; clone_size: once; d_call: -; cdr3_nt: TGCGCCAGCAGCTTGACACCGAACACCGGGGAGCTGTTTTTT; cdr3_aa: CASSLTPNTGELFF
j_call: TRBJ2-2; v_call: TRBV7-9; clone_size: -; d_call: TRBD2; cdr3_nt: TGTGCCAGCAGCTCTCTAGCGGGATTAGGCACCGGGGAGCTGTTTTTT; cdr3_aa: CASSSLAGLGTGELFF
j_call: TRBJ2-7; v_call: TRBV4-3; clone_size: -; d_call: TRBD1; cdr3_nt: TGCGCCAGCAGCCCGGGACAGGCTTTGGCCTACGAGCAGTACTTC; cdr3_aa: CASSPGQALAYEQYF
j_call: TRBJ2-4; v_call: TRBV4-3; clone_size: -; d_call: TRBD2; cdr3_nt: TGCGCCAGCAGCCAACGCGGGGGGGCGGGAAACATTCAGTACTTC; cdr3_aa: CASSQRGGAGNIQYF
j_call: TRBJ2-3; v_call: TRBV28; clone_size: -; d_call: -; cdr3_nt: TGTGCCAGCAGAGAGGGGGGGAGCACAGATACGCAGTATTTT; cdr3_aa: CASREGGSTDTQYF
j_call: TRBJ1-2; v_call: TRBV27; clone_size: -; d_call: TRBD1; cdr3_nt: TGTGCCAGCAGTTTAGGAAGGGGGCCCTATGGCTACACCTTC; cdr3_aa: CASSLGRGPYGYTF
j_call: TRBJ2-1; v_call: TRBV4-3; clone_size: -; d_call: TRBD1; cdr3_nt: TGCGCCAGCAGCCCCTCTTGGACAGGGGAAGATGAGCAGTTCTTC; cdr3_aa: CASSPSWTGEDEQFF
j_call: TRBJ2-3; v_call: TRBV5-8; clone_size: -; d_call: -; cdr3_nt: TGTGCCAGCAGCTTGGGGGCAAGCAGTGGCGATACGCAGTATTTT; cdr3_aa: CASSLGASSGDTQYF
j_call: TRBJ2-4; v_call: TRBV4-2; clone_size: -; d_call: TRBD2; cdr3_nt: TGTGCCAGCAGCCAAGATGTACTGGCGGGAGGGAGCATTCAGTACTTC; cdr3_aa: CASSQDVLAGGSIQYF
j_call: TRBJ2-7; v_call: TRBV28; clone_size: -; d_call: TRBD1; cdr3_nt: TGTGCCAGCAGGGTCACAGGGGTGGAGCAGTACTTC; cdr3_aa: CASRVTGVEQYF
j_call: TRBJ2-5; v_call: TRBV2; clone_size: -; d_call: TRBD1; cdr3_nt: TGTGCCAGCAGTGGGACAGGGATCCTCAAGACCCAGTACTTC; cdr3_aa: CASSGTGILKTQYF
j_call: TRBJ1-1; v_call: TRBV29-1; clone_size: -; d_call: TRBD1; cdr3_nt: TGCAGCGGTCACACAGGGGGCGCGGGGGCTTTCTTT; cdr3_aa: CSGHTGGAGAFF
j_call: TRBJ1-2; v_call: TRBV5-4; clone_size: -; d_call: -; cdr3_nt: TGTGCCAGCAGAACGGGCAGGGATCACTACACCTTC; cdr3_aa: CASRTGRDHYTF
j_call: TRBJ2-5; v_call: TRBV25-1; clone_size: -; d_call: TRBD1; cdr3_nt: TGTGCCAGCAGTGAACACTCGGGACAGGGTCTTAGAGAGACCCAGTACTTC; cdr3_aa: CASSEHSGQGLRETQYF
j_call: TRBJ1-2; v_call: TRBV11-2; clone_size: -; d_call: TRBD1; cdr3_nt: TGTGCCAGCAGCCTGGGACAGGGGAACTATGGCTACACCTTC; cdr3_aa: CASSLGQGNYGYTF
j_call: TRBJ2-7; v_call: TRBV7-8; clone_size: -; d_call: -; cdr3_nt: TGTGCCAGCAGCTTAACAGGGACCGGTTACGAGCAGTACTTC; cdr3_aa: CASSLTGTGYEQYF
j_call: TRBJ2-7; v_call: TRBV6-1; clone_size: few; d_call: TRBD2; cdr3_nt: TGTGCCAGCACCCCAGGGAGGGACTACGAGCAGTACTTC; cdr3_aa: CASTPGRDYEQYF
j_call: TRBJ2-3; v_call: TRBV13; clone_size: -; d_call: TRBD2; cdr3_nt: TGTGCCAGCAGCCTGCGGGGGTCCCCAGATACGCAGTATTTT; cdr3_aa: CASSLRGSPDTQYF